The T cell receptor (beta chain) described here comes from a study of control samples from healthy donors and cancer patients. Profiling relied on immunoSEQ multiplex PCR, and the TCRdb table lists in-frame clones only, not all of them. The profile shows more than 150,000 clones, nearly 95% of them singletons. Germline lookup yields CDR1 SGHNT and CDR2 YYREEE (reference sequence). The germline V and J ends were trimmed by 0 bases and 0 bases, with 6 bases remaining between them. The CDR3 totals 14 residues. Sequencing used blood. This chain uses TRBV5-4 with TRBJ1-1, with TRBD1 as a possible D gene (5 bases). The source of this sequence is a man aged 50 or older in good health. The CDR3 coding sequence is TGTGCCAGCAGCTTGGAGGGGTTGAACACTGAAGCTTTCTTT. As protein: CASSLEGLNTEAFF.